This T cell receptor beta chain was sequenced for a study of T cell responses to AZD1222 COVID-19 vaccine. Germline lookup yields CDR1 WNHNN and CDR2 SYGVQD (reference sequence). V was pared by 3 bases and J by 7 bases, with 6 bases of the junction left unmatched. This CDR3 has 15 amino acids. To note about this clone: The antigen is undetermined.

Study results and limitations: Nearly half of the spike-specific TCRs reportedly recognize variant regions that carry no mutations. White British ancestry dominated among donors, who included more females, and clonal diversity was possibly underestimated. Vaccine-associated CD4 TCRs spanned spike, dominant at 160-218 and 743-854.

Clones were sequenced by immunoSEQ multiplex PCR, and TCRdb holds only the in-frame ones, with some missing. Found here are roughly 120,000 clones, 88% of them singletons; the top ten hold roughly 20%. The TCR originated in an adult in good health. Specimen: peripheral blood, collected on day 0 of MenACWY control vaccination. This sequence joins TRBV10-1 and TRBJ2-1; 10 bases match TRBD2. The CDR3 region has the DNA TGCGCCAGCAGTGAATCTAGCGGGAGATGGAATGAGCAGTTCTTC. This translates into CASSESSGRWNEQFF.